The 2 T cell receptor beta chains given below trace back to one sample, sequenced in a study of cytomegalovirus exposure and HLA in healthy donors. PCR primers comprised 60 Vbeta and 13 Jbeta primers. Measured with immunoSEQ multiplex PCR; TCRdb has only the in-frame clones, and not every one. The sample shows 150,000 or so clones, and 1.5% to 2% sits with its ten largest clones. The sequencing sample was made of PBMCs. The origin of the receptors is a woman aged 45-65 years in good health and CMV-seronegative.

J is TRBJ2-7 and V is TRBV28, with 8 bases matching TRBD2. The length of the CDR3 is 15 residues. The germline V gene has CDR1 MDHEN and CDR2 SYDVKM. Unmatched junction bases numbered 4, after V lost 2 bases and J lost 1 base. In DNA, the CDR3 is TGTGCCAGCAGTTTAGTACTAGCGGCATCCTACGAGCAGTACTTC. Protein: CASSLVLAASYEQYF. Based on the CDR3 plus reference TRBV28 and TRBJ2-7, the full variable domain is DVKVTQSSRYLVKRTGEKVFLECVQDMDHENMFWYRQDPGLGLRLIYFSYDVKMKEKGDIPEGYSVSREKKERFSLILESASTNQTSMYLCASSLVLAASYEQYFGPGTRLTVT.

This rearrangement joins TRBV4-3 to TRBJ2-1, with D perhaps TRBD1 (6 bases). Trimming removed 0 bases from V and 6 bases from J, with 18 bases in between. Germline lookup yields CDR1 LGHNA and CDR2 YSLEER. This CDR3 contains 17 residues. CDR3 DNA sequence: TGCGCCAGCAGCCAAGATAGTATCACAGGGTTTCCCAATGAGCAGTTCTTC. Protein sequence: CASSQDSITGFPNEQFF.